This TCR beta chain was captured by sequencing in a study of beta chain features in type 1 diabetes. Notes on the study in general: The similarity of naive, central memory and Treg TCRB repertoires appeared greater among patients than among healthy donors. The study found fewer insertions and more deletions at VDJ junctions in type 1 diabetes patients. No resolution was reached here on whether HLA type influences TCRB rearrangement.

The trim removed 2 bases at V and 7 bases at J, leaving 10 bases unmatched. The germline V gene has CDR1 SGHDT and CDR2 YYEEEE. The CDR3 extends over 15 amino acids. As concerns this clone: Its antigen is not known.

What was sequenced were expressed TCRB transcripts, since all of the isolated RNA had been reverse transcribed. Here immunoSEQ multiplex PCR was the method, and the copy in TCRdb shows in-frame clones only, minus some. The data hold under 350,000 clones, with roughly 8% observed a single time. This receptor was obtained from a woman aged 18-30 years in good health. This chain connects TRBV5-6 to TRBJ2-3; 7 bases are shared with TRBD2. Material for sequencing was central memory CD4+ T cells from blood. The CDR3 DNA sequence: TGTGCCAGCAGCTTCGGCGCGGGGGTACCTAATACGCAGTATTTT. Its translation: CASSFGAGVPNTQYF. Looking up the rest from reference TRBV5-6 and TRBJ2-3 gives the full variable domain: DAGVTQSPTHLIKTRGQQVTLRCSPKSGHDTVSWYQQALGQGPQFIFQYYEEEERQRGNFPDRFSGHQFPNYSSELNVNALLLGDSALYLCASSFGAGVPNTQYFGPGTRLTVL.